The 9 T cell receptor beta chains below were found in one sample sequenced in a study of a mutant IDH1 vaccine in newly diagnosed glioma. The protocol was immunoSEQ multiplex PCR, while the TCRdb copy is restricted to in-frame clones and leaves out a portion. The repertoire has approximately 34,000 clones, 89% of them found once; the top ten carry about 2%. These receptors have no identified antigens. As for time point: week 47, end of study. Vaccination used 300 ug of mutant IDH1 20-mer peptide per dose, with topical imiquimod. The specimen comprised PBMCs, sampled from a glioma patient whose treatment included an IDH1 peptide vaccine. These receptors all stem from a man in his forties with glioma.

This chain links TRBV18 with TRBJ1-2; D unclear. The CDR3 has 16 amino acids. Deletions cut 1 base from V and 4 bases from J, with 16 bases between. Germline V lookup: CDR1 KGHSH, CDR2 LQKENI. DNA for the CDR3: TGTGCCAGCTCACCACTCCGGGATCCTTCCAGCTATGGCTACACCTTC. This gives the protein CASSPLRDPSSYGYTF.

The genes are TRBV7-3 and TRBJ1-1; D possibly corresponds to TRBD1 (5 bases). V dropped 2 bases and J dropped 1 base, with 5 bases sitting between them. CDR1 and CDR2 (germline): SGHTA, FQGTGA. The CDR3 covers 13 residues. The CDR3 loop reads CASSLGANTEAFF. Here the CDR3 DNA reads TGTGCCAGCAGCTTAGGGGCGAACACTGAAGCTTTCTTT.

Relative to its sample, this clone is medium-sized. The chain combines TRBV25-1 with TRBJ2-6; 7 bases match TRBD2. The CDR3 covers 18 residues. The V segment lost 10 bases and the J segment 0 bases; nucleotides outside the gene matches: 15. Germline CDR1 reads MGHDK; CDR2 reads SYGVNS. The CDR3 bases are TGTGCCACCCTCGGGGGGAGGAGCCCGTACTCTGGGGCCAACGTCCTGACTTTC. Protein product: CATLGGRSPYSGANVLTF. Full variable domain (outside the CDR3, taken from reference TRBV25-1 and TRBJ2-6): EADIYQTPRYLVIGTGKKITLECSQTMGHDKMYWYQQDPGMELHLIHYSYGVNSTEKGDLSSESTVSRIRTEHFPLTLESARPSHTSQYLCATLGGRSPYSGANVLTFGAGSRLTVL.

The CDR3 nucleotides are TGCGCCAGCAGCTCTGACACTGGAGGGTCACCCCTCCACTTT. It translates to CASSSDTGGSPLHF. J is TRBJ1-6 and V is TRBV5-1; D is undetermined. V lost 3 bases and J lost 10, with 14 bases in between. Per germline, CDR1 SGHRS and CDR2 YFSETQ. This CDR3 is built from 14 residues.

The CDR3 loop is CASSRNGNNQPQHF. For the CDR3, the DNA is TGTGCCAGCAGCCGGAACGGAAACAATCAGCCCCAGCATTTT. The rearrangement joins TRBV28 to TRBJ1-5; no definite D call. CDR3 length equals 14 residues. Per germline, CDR1 MDHEN and CDR2 SYDVKM. Between the trimmed V and J ends, which lost 6 bases and 3 bases, there was a span of 12 bases.

V gene TRBV10-3 combines with J gene TRBJ2-3, with 10 nucleotides matching TRBD2. V gave up 4 bases and J gave up 6 bases; unmatched junction bases: 4. Per the germline V gene, CDR1 is ENHRY and CDR2 is SYGVKD. The CDR3 is 14 residues long. In DNA form, the CDR3 reads TGTGCCATCAGTGGGGGACTAGCGAGTGATACGCAGTATTTT. Residues: CAISGGLASDTQYF.

The CDR3 DNA sequence: TGCAGCGTTTTGGACATCCGGGGCGGTCACACTGAAGCTTTCTTT. Translated, it gives CSVLDIRGGHTEAFF. J is TRBJ1-1 and V is TRBV29-1, with D possibly matching TRBD1 (5 bases). CDR3 length: 15 residues. V was pared by 5 bases and J by 3 bases, with 19 bases between. The germline CDR1 and CDR2 sequences are SQVTM and ANQGSEA.

V is TRBV4-2 and J is TRBJ2-1; 9 positions match TRBD2. Looked up from germline, CDR1 is LGHNA and CDR2 is YNFKEQ. The CDR3 has 15 amino acids. V was pared by 7 bases and J by 4 bases, with 8 bases of the junction left unmatched. The chain's CDR3 is CASTSRLAEYNEQFF. The CDR3 nucleotides read TGTGCCAGCACCTCTAGACTAGCGGAGTACAATGAGCAGTTCTTC.

The chain combines TRBV28 with TRBJ1-6; D uncertain. The V gene's germline CDR1 is MDHEN and CDR2 SYDVKM. CDR3 size: 14 residues. V was clipped by 5 bases and J by 0 bases, with 5 bases between them. The CDR3 is CASSANSYNSPLHF. CDR3 nucleotide sequence: TGTGCCAGCAGTGCCAACTCCTATAATTCACCCCTCCACTTT.